Below are 29 T cell receptor beta chains sequenced from a single sample in a study of beta chain features in type 1 diabetes. Expressed TCRB transcripts were sequenced because the isolated RNA had all been reverse transcribed beforehand. Measured with immunoSEQ multiplex PCR; TCRdb has only the in-frame clones, and not every one. The data contain 150,000 to 180,000 clones, about 9.3% of them seen just once; the ten biggest clones take up more than 0.45%. Study observations and caveats: Type 1 diabetes patients showed a moderate but significant shortening of TCRB CDR3s in all four CD4+ subsets.

Their recognized antigens are unknown. The material sequenced was central memory CD4+ T cells from blood. The receptors were sampled from a man under 40 with type 1 diabetes.

The chain carries TRBV5-4 and TRBJ2-7; D perhaps matches TRBD2 (5 bases). The CDR3 consists of 15 residues. V gave up 3 bases and J gave up 5 bases, with 18 bases separating them. In germline, CDR1 is SGHNT, CDR2 YYREEE (reference sequence). The CDR3 region is CASSSAGARGHEQYF. The DNA for the CDR3 is TGTGCCAGCAGCTCCGCGGGCGCCCGAGGGCACGAGCAGTACTTC.

Ten or more counts support this clone. CDR3 bases: TGTGCCACCAGCAGAAATATTGCGGGAGCTGGTGAGCAGTTCTTC. It translates to CATSRNIAGAGEQFF. The rearrangement links TRBV15 to TRBJ2-1, with 7 bases identical to TRBD2. With 2 bases clipped from V and 9 bases from J, the junction kept 10 bases outside the gene matches. CDR1 LNHNV and CDR2 YYDKDF come from the germline V gene (reference sequence). The CDR3 sequence is 15 residues long.

The rearrangement uses TRBV30 and TRBJ2-4, with D unclear. The germline V and J ends were trimmed by 0 bases and 9 bases, with 6 bases remaining between them. This CDR3 comprises 11 residues. Germline V CDR1 and CDR2: GTSNPN, SVGIG (reference sequence). The CDR3 is CAWSVGSIQYF. The CDR3 DNA is TGTGCCTGGAGTGTTGGTAGCATTCAGTACTTC.

V usage is TRBV9 and J usage is TRBJ2-7; D is possibly TRBD2 (6 bases). Trimming pared 3 bases from V and 0 bases from J, leaving 13 bases between. The CDR3 totals 15 residues. Germline V gene lookup returns CDR1 SGDLS and CDR2 YYNGEE. The CDR3 loop reads CASSAFSGPSYEQYF. For the CDR3, the DNA is TGTGCCAGCAGCGCCTTCAGCGGGCCCTCCTACGAGCAGTACTTC.

The CDR3 loop is CASSALREGYTF. CDR3 nucleotide sequence: TGTGCCAGCAGTGCCCTGAGGGAGGGCTACACCTTC. The V call is TRBV2, the J call TRBJ1-2; D gene ambiguous. The CDR3 spans 12 residues. The V and J ends lost 4 bases and 8 bases respectively, with 11 bases between them. The germline V gene has CDR1 SNHLY and CDR2 FYNNEI.

The rearrangement links TRBV4-3 to TRBJ2-7; D possibly corresponds to TRBD2 (6 bases). Trimming removed 2 bases from V and 4 bases from J, with 18 bases in between. This CDR3 has 16 amino acids. CDR1 is LGHNA, CDR2 YSLEER, per germline. This CDR3 reads CASSQLAGGSGYEQYF. DNA for the CDR3: TGCGCCAGCAGCCAACTCGCCGGGGGTTCAGGATACGAGCAGTACTTC.

The table lists this clone with a few counts. The CDR3 bases are TGTGCCAGTACGATAGCGGGAGGGTACACCGGGGAGCTGTTTTTT. It is translated as CASTIAGGYTGELFF. V and J are TRBV19 and TRBJ2-2, with 11 bases lining up with TRBD2. Germline V gene lookup returns CDR1 LNHDA and CDR2 SQIVND (reference sequence). J lost 3 bases, V lost 7 bases, and 4 bases had no gene match. This CDR3 spans 15 amino acids.

V gene TRBV30 combines with J gene TRBJ2-7; D ambiguous. The CDR3 runs to 13 residues. CDR1 is GTSNPN and CDR2 is SVGIG in the germline V gene (reference sequence). V dropped 0 bases and J dropped 0 bases, with 6 bases sitting between them. The CDR3 DNA reads TGTGCCTGGAGTGTCGGCGGCTCCTACGAGCAGTACTTC. Amino acids: CAWSVGGSYEQYF.

This clone has more than one count but fewer than ten. This chain connects TRBV28 to TRBJ1-2, with D possibly matching TRBD1 (6 bases). Trimming pared 6 bases from V and 2 bases from J, leaving 22 bases between. The CDR3 is made up of 17 amino acids. Per germline, CDR1 MDHEN and CDR2 SYDVKM. The CDR3 DNA reads TGTGCCAGCAGGACGCAACTAGGGGGTGGCGCGAACTATGGCTACACCTTC. This sequence encodes CASRTQLGGGANYGYTF.

This clone was observed a few times. The V call is TRBV13, the J call TRBJ2-7; 8 bases fit TRBD1. With 4 bases clipped from V and 9 bases from J, the junction kept 5 bases outside the gene matches. Germline V gene data show CDR1 as PRHDT and CDR2 as FYEKMQ (reference sequence). The CDR3 contains 12 residues. CDR3 region: CASSSQGARQYF. In DNA form, the CDR3 reads TGTGCCAGCAGCTCTCAGGGGGCACGGCAGTACTTC.

This clone was found a few times. V and J are TRBV6-1 and TRBJ2-1; D is unclear. This CDR3 has 11 residues. Looked up from germline, CDR1 is MNHNS and CDR2 is SASEGT. Deletions cut 0 bases from V and 12 bases from J, with 6 bases between. Here the CDR3 reads CASSEAFWQFF. The CDR3 DNA reads as TGTGCCAGCAGTGAAGCGTTCTGGCAGTTCTTC.

The V call is TRBV7-2, the J call TRBJ2-5; TRBD1 is a possible D gene (6 bases). The germline V gene has CDR1 SGHTA and CDR2 FQGNSA. Trimming pared 3 bases from V and 5 bases from J, leaving 10 bases between. The CDR3 is 13 residues long. The CDR3 DNA reads TGTGCCAGCAGCTTCCAGGGGTGGGAGACCCAGTACTTC. It encodes CASSFQGWETQYF.

V gene TRBV21-1 combines with J gene TRBJ1-5; TRBD1 reflects the table's D call only, with no check against the DNA. TRBV21-1 is described as a pseudogene. The CDR3 is 15 residues long. CDR3 nucleotides: TGTGCCAGCAGCAAAAGTAGGGGTGGAGCTCAGCCCCAGCATTTT. Protein: CASSKSRGGAQPQHF.

V and J are TRBV5-1 and TRBJ2-3; D may be TRBD2 (6 bases). The CDR3 length is 15 residues. Trimming took 5 bases from V and 4 from J, leaving 17 bases between them. Germline-derived CDR1 and CDR2 are SGHRS and YFSETQ. CDR3 in DNA: TGCGCCAGCAGAATCAGCGGGCTTGCCGCAGATACGCAGTATTTT. As protein: CASRISGLAADTQYF.

This clone was recorded at least ten times. Additional DNA sequences in this sample encode the identical CDR3. V usage is TRBV6-5 and J usage is TRBJ1-1, with a possible D match to TRBD1 (5 bases). CDR1 is MNHEY and CDR2 is SVGAGI in the germline V gene. V shed 0 bases and J shed 3 bases, with 14 bases lying between them. There are 16 residues in the CDR3. CDR3 nucleotide sequence: TGTGCCAGCAGTTACTCGTCCTCGGGAGGGGACACTGAAGCTTTCTTT. It yields the protein CASSYSSSGGDTEAFF.

This clone was seen a handful of times. The chain links TRBV15 to TRBJ2-7; 11 positions match TRBD2. The V and J ends lost 5 bases and 6 bases, in that order; junction bases with no gene match: 6. The CDR3 loop spans 14 amino acids. Germline V lookup: CDR1 LNHNV, CDR2 YYDKDF (reference sequence). CDR3 nucleotide sequence: TGTGCCACCAGCCAGACTAGCGGGGAAGCCGAGCAGTACTTC. Encoded protein: CATSQTSGEAEQYF.

A note on this clone: An end of the junction does not agree with germline; a read error may underlie this. This chain links TRBV5-1 with TRBJ2-5; D is possibly TRBD2 (6 bases). The CDR3 has 13 amino acids. CDR1 SGHRS and CDR2 YFSETQ come from the germline V gene. This chain's CDR3 is CASSFGSKETQYF. CDR3 nucleotide sequence: TGTGCCAGCAGCTTCGGGAGTAAGGAGACCCAGTACTTC.

The rearrangement links TRBV6-1 to TRBJ1-1; TRBD1 might be the D (5 bases). In germline, CDR1 is MNHNS, CDR2 SASEGT. The CDR3 has 14 amino acids. V lost 7 bases and J 1 base, leaving 13 bases between the germline ends. The CDR3 DNA is TGTGCCAGCACGGAATATCAGGGGAACACTGAAGCTTTCTTT. The encoded protein is CASTEYQGNTEAFF.

This chain links TRBV6-1 with TRBJ1-1; 7 positions agree with TRBD1. Germline assignment: CDR1 MNHNS and CDR2 SASEGT. J lost 0 bases, V lost 4 bases, and 2 bases had no gene match. The CDR3 covers 14 residues. This CDR3 is CASSADRVNTEAFF. The CDR3 DNA sequence: TGTGCCAGCAGTGCCGACAGGGTGAACACTGAAGCTTTCTTT.

The chain has TRBV27 and TRBJ1-3, with 8 bases aligning to TRBD1. Trimming removed 6 bases from V and 2 bases from J; junction bases left unmatched: 6. Germline-derived CDR1 and CDR2 are MNHEY and SMNVEV (reference sequence). There are 15 residues in the CDR3. The CDR3 reads CASRPDRAPGNTIYF. CDR3 in DNA: TGTGCCAGCAGACCGGACAGGGCTCCTGGAAACACCATATATTTT.

The CDR3 nucleotides are TGTGCCATCAGTGGACAGGGGAATCAGCCCCAGCATTTT. Translating it yields CAISGQGNQPQHF. This chain connects TRBV10-3 to TRBJ1-5; 8 bases are shared with TRBD1. Per germline, CDR1 ENHRY and CDR2 SYGVKD. This CDR3 is built from 13 residues. J gave up 4 bases and V 4 bases, and 0 bases lay outside the gene matches.

The J gene is TRBJ2-5, the V gene TRBV7-8, with 8 bases aligning to TRBD2. After removal of 8 bases from V and 3 bases from J, the junction contained 8 bases not matched to a gene. CDR3 length equals 14 residues. The germline gives CDR1 SGHVS, CDR2 FQNEAQ. CDR3 residues: CASVSGTAKETQYF. CDR3 nucleotide sequence: TGTGCCAGCGTTAGCGGGACGGCAAAAGAGACCCAGTACTTC.

This clone was observed a few times. This chain joins TRBV29-1 and TRBJ1-4; 9 bases match TRBD1. CDR3 length: 13 residues. Looked up from germline, CDR1 is SQVTM and CDR2 is ANQGSEA. Unmatched junction bases numbered 6, after V lost 5 bases and J lost 8 bases. The CDR3 bases are TGCAGCGTTAAGGGACAGGGCTTGGAAAAACTGTTTTTT. This codes for CSVKGQGLEKLFF.

This chain connects TRBV7-8 to TRBJ2-7; TRBD1 might be the D (6 bases). The germline V and J ends were trimmed by 1 base and 3 bases, with 10 bases remaining between them. Per the germline V gene, CDR1 is SGHVS and CDR2 is FQNEAQ. This CDR3 region has 14 residues. CDR3 bases: TGTGCCAGCAGCTTAGACGCAGGGGACTACGAGCAGTACTTC. This encodes CASSLDAGDYEQYF.

This clone was detected only a few times. The V gene is TRBV28, the J gene TRBJ2-7; 9 nucleotides agree with TRBD1. Germline CDR1 MDHEN, CDR2 SYDVKM. The V and J ends lost 3 bases and 4 bases, in that order; junction bases with no gene match: 10. The CDR3 length is 16 residues. The CDR3 loop is CASSLVGPTGGYEQYF. CDR3 coding DNA: TGTGCCAGCAGTTTGGTGGGCCCGACAGGGGGGTACGAGCAGTACTTC.

This chain joins TRBV19 and TRBJ2-7, with 8 bases matching TRBD2. Germline CDR1 LNHDA, CDR2 SQIVND (reference sequence). Unmatched junction bases numbered 3, after V lost 7 bases and J lost 1 base. This CDR3 is 13 amino acids long. The CDR3, as DNA: TGTGCCAGTACCCCGGGGGGGTCCTACGAGCAGTACTTC. Protein product: CASTPGGSYEQYF. Drawing the rest from reference TRBV19 and TRBJ2-7, the complete variable domain is DGGITQSPKYLFRKEGQNVTLSCEQNLNHDAMYWYRQDPGQGLRLIYYSQIVNDFQKGDIAEGYSVSREKKESFPLTVTSAQKNPTAFYLCASTPGGSYEQYFGPGTRLTVT.

J is TRBJ1-5 and V is TRBV28, with 7 nucleotides matching TRBD1. V shed 5 bases, J shed 5 bases, and the junction held 9 bases outside the gene matches. Germline loops: CDR1 MDHEN, CDR2 SYDVKM. The CDR3 extends over 15 amino acids. The CDR3 is CASSPTGRVYQPQHF. The CDR3 DNA follows: TGTGCCAGCAGTCCGACAGGGAGAGTGTATCAGCCCCAGCATTTT.

CDR3 sequence (DNA): TGTGCCAGTGGGGGACAGGGATTCACTGAAGCTTTCTTT. It codes for CASGGQGFTEAFF. V and J are TRBV7-9 and TRBJ1-1; TRBD1 aligns across 9 bases. In germline, CDR1 is SEHNR, CDR2 FQNEAQ (reference sequence). There are 13 residues in the CDR3. Germline trimming cut 9 bases from V and 4 bases from J; bases unmatched to any gene: 6.

This clone was observed a handful of times. The chain has TRBV6-5 and TRBJ2-7; D unclear. The CDR3 is made up of 15 amino acids. Germline lookup yields CDR1 MNHEY and CDR2 SVGAGI. Trimming left V 6 bases short and J 0 bases short, with 15 bases between. CDR3 nucleotide sequence: TGTGCCAGCAGGAGGATACCGCCCCCCTCCTACGAGCAGTACTTC. Its protein is CASRRIPPPSYEQYF.